This T cell receptor (beta chain) was retrieved from a study of blood T cell repertoires in COVID-19 (dated by TCRdb to the early 2020s). Regarding the research as a whole: Collaborator samples came from the United States, Italy and Spain and covered acute and convalescent phases of COVID-19. Where available, HLA class I and class II types were taken from metadata supplied by the sample provider and were not determined by assay-based typing. Subjects who had been exposed to COVID-19, were actively infected with it, or had recovered from it provided the deeply sampled blood TCRbeta repertoires that made up the dataset. Sample metadata almost always included a de-identified subject ID, COVID-19 status, age in years and sex. The repertoires were made available in a free public database intended to serve as a resource for research on the immune response to SARS-CoV-2. The material from the prospective study consisted of cDNA or gDNA derived from T cells, B-cell-depleted T cells, or PBMCs. The samples were drawn from the first 160 participants of the ongoing ImmuneRACE study and from 1,254 subjects provided by 6 global collaborators. Summary of the overall study and its limitations: The quantity of clinical and demographic metadata differed by source and by participant and was supplied without curation.

This clone was found once. The target of this receptor is not known. No clone much larger than this one lies a single base away; base qualities are absent. TCRbeta CDR3 regions were amplified from genomic DNA by means of the immunoSEQ Assay, a bias-controlled multiplex PCR. The original methods were these. The number of nucleated cells in each sample was estimated by amplification of reference gene primers within the assay. To quantify the absolute abundance of each unique TCRbeta CDR3 rearrangement, sequence reads were collapsed and filtered. For each sample, productive Simpson clonality was calculated by taking the square root of Simpson's diversity index across productive rearrangements. TCRdb holds this immuneACCESS table with in-frame rearrangements only. Some clones are missing; in checked studies, unresolved V genes explain under half, and the rest has no known cause. V, J and clone size are taken as reported in that table, and D and trimming were inferred from the DNA itself. For this sample there are around 220,000 clones; around 90% appear just once. Approximately 2% of the sample is taken by the ten largest.

The CDR3 spans 12 residues, from the cysteine through the phenylalanine. Only CDR3 DNA remains: 36 bases, in frame from the first base. CDR1 and CDR2 are read off the germline V gene as SGDLS and YYNGEE. V sheds 4 bases and J sheds 2 bases, leaving 5 bases between their ends. In the prospective study, participants were about 18 to 100 years old, resided in about two dozen geographic areas of the United States, and were enrolled through a virtual design. In the prospective study, cohorts were assigned on the basis of participant-reported clinical history obtained from a screening survey and a study questionnaire. Recovered participants in ImmuneRACE Cohort 3 were defined by two consecutive negative NP/OP PCR tests, clearance by a healthcare professional, or resolution of symptoms. Each participant in the prospective study had whole blood, serum and a nasopharyngeal or oropharyngeal swab collected by mobile phlebotomists. Prospective study participants could optionally give additional blood draws and questionnaires over a roughly two-month period. Before DNA extraction, prospective study blood samples were shipped either frozen or at room temperature.

The receptor chain draws on TRBV9 and TRBJ2-3, with no reliable assignment of the D segment. Sample: PBMCs or T cells enriched from blood (not recorded which). The sequence derives from a woman aged 18-29 years who had recovered from COVID-19. The CDR3 has the sequence CASSQNTDTQYF. The nucleotide sequence reads as follows: TGTGCCAGCAGCCAGAACACAGATACGCAGTATTTT. Extended through the reference TRBV9 and TRBJ2-3 proteins, this CDR3 yields the full variable domain: DSGVTQTPKHLITATGQRVTLRCSPRSGDLSVYWYQQSLDQGLQFLIQYYNGEERAKGNILERFSAQQFPDLHSELNLSSLELGDSALYFCASSQNTDTQYFGPGTRLTVL.